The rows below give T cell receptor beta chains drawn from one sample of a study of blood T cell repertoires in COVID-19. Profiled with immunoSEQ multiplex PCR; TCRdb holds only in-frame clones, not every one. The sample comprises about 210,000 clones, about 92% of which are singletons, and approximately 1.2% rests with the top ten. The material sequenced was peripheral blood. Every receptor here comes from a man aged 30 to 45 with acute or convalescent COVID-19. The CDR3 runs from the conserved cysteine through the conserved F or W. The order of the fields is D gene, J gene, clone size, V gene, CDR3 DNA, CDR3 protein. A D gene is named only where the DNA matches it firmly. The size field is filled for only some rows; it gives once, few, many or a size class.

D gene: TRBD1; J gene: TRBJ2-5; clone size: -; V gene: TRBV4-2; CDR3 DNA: TGTGCCAGCAGCCAAAGGGACAGAGGAGGAGAGACCCAGTACTTC; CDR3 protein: CASSQRDRGGETQYF
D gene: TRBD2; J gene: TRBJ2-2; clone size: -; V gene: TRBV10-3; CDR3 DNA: TGTGCCATCAGGGTACTAGCGGGAACGTCCGGGGAGCTGTTTTTT; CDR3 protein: CAIRVLAGTSGELFF
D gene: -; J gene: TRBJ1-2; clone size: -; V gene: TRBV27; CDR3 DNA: TGTGCCAGCAGTTCGGGACAATATGGCTACACCTTC; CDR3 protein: CASSSGQYGYTF
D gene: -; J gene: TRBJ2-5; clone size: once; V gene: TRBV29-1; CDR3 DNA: TGCAGCGTTGGACAGGCCCAAGAGACCCAGTACTTC; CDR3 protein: CSVGQAQETQYF
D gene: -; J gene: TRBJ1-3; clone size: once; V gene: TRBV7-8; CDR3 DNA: TGTGCCAGCAGCCCTAGCGGTCAGAACTCTGGAAACACCATATATTTT; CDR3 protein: CASSPSGQNSGNTIYF
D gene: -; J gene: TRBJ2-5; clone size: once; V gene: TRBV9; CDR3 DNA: TGTGCCAGCAGCATACAGGGTTCGGAGGAGACCCAGTACTTC; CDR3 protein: CASSIQGSEETQYF
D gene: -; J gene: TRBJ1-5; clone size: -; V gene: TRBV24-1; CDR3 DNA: TGTGCCACCAGTGACCGGGGACAAGGGAGGGGGCAGCCCCAGCATTTT; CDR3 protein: CATSDRGQGRGQPQHF
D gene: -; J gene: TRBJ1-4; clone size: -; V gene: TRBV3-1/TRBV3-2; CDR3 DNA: TGTGCCAGCAGCCAAGGGGGACATACGGCTAATGAAAAACTGTTTTTT; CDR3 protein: CASSQGGHTANEKLFF
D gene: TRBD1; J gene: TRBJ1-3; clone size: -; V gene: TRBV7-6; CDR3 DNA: TGTGCCAGCAGCTCGTACAGGACAGGGGAGAAAAACACCATATATTTT; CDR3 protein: CASSSYRTGEKNTIYF
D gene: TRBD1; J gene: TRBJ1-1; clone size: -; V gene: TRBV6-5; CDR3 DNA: TGTGCCAGCAGTACCGGGACAGGGGCCTTCGAAGCTTTCTTT; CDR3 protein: CASSTGTGAFEAFF
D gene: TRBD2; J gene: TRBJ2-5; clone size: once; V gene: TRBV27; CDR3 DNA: TGTGCCAGCAGTTTTTCCTCGACTAGCTCGCGAGAGACCCAGTACTTC; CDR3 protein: CASSFSSTSSRETQYF
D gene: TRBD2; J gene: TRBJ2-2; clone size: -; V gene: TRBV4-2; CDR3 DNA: TGTGCCAGCAGCCAGAGGACTAGCGGGGGGGTAGTCACCGGGGAGCTGTTTTTT; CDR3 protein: CASSQRTSGGVVTGELFF
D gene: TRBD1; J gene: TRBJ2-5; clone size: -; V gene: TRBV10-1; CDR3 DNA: TGCGCCAGCAGCAGACAGGGTCAAGAGACCCAGTACTTC; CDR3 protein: CASSRQGQETQYF
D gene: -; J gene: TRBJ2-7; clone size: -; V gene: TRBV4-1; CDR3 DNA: TGCGCCAGCAGCCAGCTACCGGGGGTTCTCGACGAGCAGTACTTC; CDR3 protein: CASSQLPGVLDEQYF
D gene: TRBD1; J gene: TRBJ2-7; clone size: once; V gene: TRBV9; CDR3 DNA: TGTGCCAGCAGCGACTGGGGGACAGGCAAATCCTACGAGCAGTACTTC; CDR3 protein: CASSDWGTGKSYEQYF
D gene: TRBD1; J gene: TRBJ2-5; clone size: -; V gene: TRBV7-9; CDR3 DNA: TGTGCCAGCAGCGTAAGACAGGGAGTAGGGGAGACCCAGTACTTC; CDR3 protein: CASSVRQGVGETQYF
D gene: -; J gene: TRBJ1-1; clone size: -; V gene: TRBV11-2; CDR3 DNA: TGTGCCAGCAGCCTCGGGGGTGTTGAAGCTTTCTTT; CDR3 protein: CASSLGGVEAFF
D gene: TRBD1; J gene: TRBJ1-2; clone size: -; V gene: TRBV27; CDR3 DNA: TGTGCCAGCAGTTGGGGGCAGGGGGCGCGCGGCTACACCTTC; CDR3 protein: CASSWGQGARGYTF
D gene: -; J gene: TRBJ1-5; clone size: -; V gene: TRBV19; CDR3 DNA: TGTGCCAGTAGTAGGGGGAGGGACCAGCCCCAGCATTTT; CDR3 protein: CASSRGRDQPQHF
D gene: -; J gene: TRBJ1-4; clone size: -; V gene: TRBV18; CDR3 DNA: TGTGCCAGCGTTGAGAGGTCAACTAATGAAAAACTGTTTTTT; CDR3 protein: CASVERSTNEKLFF
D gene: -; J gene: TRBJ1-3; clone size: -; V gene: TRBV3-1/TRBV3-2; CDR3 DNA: TGTGCCAGCAGCGCCCGAGGCGTTTACTCTGGAAACACCATATATTTT; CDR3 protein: CASSARGVYSGNTIYF
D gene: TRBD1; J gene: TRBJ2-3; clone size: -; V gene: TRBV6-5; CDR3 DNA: TGTGCCACCGAGACAGGGGCCACAGATACGCAGTATTTT; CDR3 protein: CATETGATDTQYF
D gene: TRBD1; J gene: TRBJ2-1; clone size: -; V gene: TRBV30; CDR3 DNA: TGTGCCTGGATGACAGGGGATGAGCAGTTCTTC; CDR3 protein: CAWMTGDEQFF
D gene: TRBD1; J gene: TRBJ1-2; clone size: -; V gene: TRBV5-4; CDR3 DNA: TGTGCCAGCAGCCGGGACAGTTATGGCTACACCTTC; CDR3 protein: CASSRDSYGYTF
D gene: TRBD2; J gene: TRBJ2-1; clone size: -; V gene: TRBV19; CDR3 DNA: TGTGCCAGTACGGGGGGGCCCCCCGCGTTGAATGAGCAGTTCTTC; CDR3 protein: CASTGGPPALNEQFF
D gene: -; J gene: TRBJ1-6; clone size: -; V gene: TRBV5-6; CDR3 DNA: TGTGCCAGCAGCTTGGGCCAGGGATCTTCACCCCTCCACTTT; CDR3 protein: CASSLGQGSSPLHF
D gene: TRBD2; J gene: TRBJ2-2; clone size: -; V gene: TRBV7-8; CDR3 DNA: TGTGCCAGCAGCTTAGAATACGGGGGGTTCCGCCCGAACACCGGGGAGCTGTTTTTT; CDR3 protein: CASSLEYGGFRPNTGELFF
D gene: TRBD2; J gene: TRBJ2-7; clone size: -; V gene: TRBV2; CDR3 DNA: TGTGCCAGCATTGACACGGTAGCGGGCACCAGCCGTGGTTACGAGCAGTACTTC; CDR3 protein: CASIDTVAGTSRGYEQYF
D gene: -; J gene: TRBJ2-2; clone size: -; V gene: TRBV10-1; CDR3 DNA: TGCGCCAGCAGGAGACTAGTGAACACCGGGGAGCTGTTTTTT; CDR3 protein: CASRRLVNTGELFF
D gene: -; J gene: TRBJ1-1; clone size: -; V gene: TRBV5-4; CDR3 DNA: TGTGCCAGCAGGGATCCAGGTCGAGTGAACACTGAAGCTTTCTTT; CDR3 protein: CASRDPGRVNTEAFF
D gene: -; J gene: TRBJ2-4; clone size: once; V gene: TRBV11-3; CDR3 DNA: TGTGCCAGCAGCCAGGCCAGCATTCAGTACTTC; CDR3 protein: CASSQASIQYF
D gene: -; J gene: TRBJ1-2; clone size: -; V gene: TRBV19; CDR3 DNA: TGTGCCAGTACCTTATGGGGCAGGGCGGATGGCTACACCTTC; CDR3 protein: CASTLWGRADGYTF
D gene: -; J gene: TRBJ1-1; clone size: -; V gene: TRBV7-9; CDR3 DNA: TGTGCCAGCAGCCAGACACCCAACACTGAAGCTTTCTTT; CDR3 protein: CASSQTPNTEAFF
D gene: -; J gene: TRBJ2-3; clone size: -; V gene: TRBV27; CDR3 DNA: TGTGCCAGCAGTTCCCGAGGGGGTACGCAGTATTTT; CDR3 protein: CASSSRGGTQYF
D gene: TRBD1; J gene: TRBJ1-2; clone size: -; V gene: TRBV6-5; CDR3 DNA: TGTGCCAGCGTTCAGGGGGTTAATGCTAACTATGGCTACACCTTC; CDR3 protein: CASVQGVNANYGYTF
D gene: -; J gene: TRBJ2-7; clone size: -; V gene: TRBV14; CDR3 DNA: TGTGCCAGCAGCCAAGATTTAAGGGGGAGGGGTAAACCCTACGAGCAGTACTTC; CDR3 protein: CASSQDLRGRGKPYEQYF
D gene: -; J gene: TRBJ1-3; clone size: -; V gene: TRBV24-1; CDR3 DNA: TGTGCCACCAGTTGGGGCCCCTCCTCTGGAAACACCATATATTTT; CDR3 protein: CATSWGPSSGNTIYF
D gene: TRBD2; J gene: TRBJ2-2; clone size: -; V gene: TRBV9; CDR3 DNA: TGTGCCAGCAGCGTAGCTACTAGCGGGGAGTCCGGGGAGCTGTTTTTT; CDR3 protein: CASSVATSGESGELFF
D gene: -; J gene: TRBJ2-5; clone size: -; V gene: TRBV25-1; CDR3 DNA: TGTGCCAGCAATTCCTACGGAGAGACCCAGTACTTC; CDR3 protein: CASNSYGETQYF
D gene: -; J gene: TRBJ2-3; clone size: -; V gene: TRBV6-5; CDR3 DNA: TGTGCCAGCAGAGACTTAGTCGGTACGCAGTATTTT; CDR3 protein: CASRDLVGTQYF
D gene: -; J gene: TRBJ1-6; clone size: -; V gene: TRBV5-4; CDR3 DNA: TGTGCCAGCAGCTTCAGGGGTAATTCACCCCTCCACTTT; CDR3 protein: CASSFRGNSPLHF
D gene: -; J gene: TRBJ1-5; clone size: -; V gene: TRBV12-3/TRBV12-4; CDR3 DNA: TGTGCCAGCAGCCGAGCGGGGAATCAGCCCCAGCATTTT; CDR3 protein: CASSRAGNQPQHF
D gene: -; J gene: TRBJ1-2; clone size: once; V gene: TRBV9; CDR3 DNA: TGTGCCAGCAGCGGCACGATGGGGACACGCCTTGGCTACACCTTC; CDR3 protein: CASSGTMGTRLGYTF
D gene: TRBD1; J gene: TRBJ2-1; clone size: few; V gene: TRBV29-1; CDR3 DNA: TGCAGCGTTCGTTGGACAGGAATCAATGAGCAGTTCTTC; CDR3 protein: CSVRWTGINEQFF
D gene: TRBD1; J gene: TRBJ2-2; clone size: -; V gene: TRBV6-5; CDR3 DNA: TGTGCCAGCAGTTTCCCAGGGGGCGCCGACACCGGGGAGCTGTTTTTT; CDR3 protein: CASSFPGGADTGELFF
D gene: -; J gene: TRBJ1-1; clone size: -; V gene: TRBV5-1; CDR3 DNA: TGCGCCAGCAGCTTGTACGGACAGACGAACACTGAAGCTTTCTTT; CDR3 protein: CASSLYGQTNTEAFF
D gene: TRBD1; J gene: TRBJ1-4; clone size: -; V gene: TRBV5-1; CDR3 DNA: TGCGCCAGCAGCGGGACAGGGCGGAATGAAAAACTGTTTTTT; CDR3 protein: CASSGTGRNEKLFF
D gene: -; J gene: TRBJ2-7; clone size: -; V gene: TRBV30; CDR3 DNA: TGTGCCTGGAGTTTTATGACTTACGAGCAGTACTTC; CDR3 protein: CAWSFMTYEQYF
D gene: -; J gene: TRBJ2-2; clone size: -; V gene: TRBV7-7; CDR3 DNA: TGTGCTAGCAGCAGGACAGCCGGGGAGCTGTTTTTT; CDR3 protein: CASSRTAGELFF
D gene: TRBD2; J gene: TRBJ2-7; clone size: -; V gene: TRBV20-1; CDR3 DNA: TGCAGTGCTAGTCTGGGACTAGCGGGGGGAAACTCCTACGAGCAGTACTTC; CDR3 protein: CSASLGLAGGNSYEQYF